These 17 T cell receptor beta chains came from one sample sequenced in a study of blood T cell repertoires in COVID-19. Sequencing was performed with immunoSEQ multiplex PCR; in TCRdb, only in-frame clones are kept and a portion is missing. Among about 100,000 clones listed, roughly nine tenths were seen once. Material: peripheral blood. These receptors all come from a man aged 45-60 years with active COVID-19.

This rearrangement joins TRBV15 to TRBJ1-4; D is uncertain. V shed 1 base and J shed 5 bases, with 5 bases lying between them. The CDR3 consists of 13 residues. In germline, CDR1 is LNHNV, CDR2 YYDKDF (reference sequence). CDR3 coding DNA: TGTGCCACCAGCAGAGGTAGAAATGAAAAACTGTTTTTT. Residues: CATSRGRNEKLFF.

This sequence joins TRBV12-3 or TRBV12-4 and TRBJ2-1, with D unresolved. This CDR3 spans 13 amino acids. V dropped 3 bases and J dropped 3 bases, with 6 bases sitting between them. The CDR3 DNA follows: TGTGCCAGCAGTTTCGGTCGCTACAATGAGCAGTTCTTC. Translation: CASSFGRYNEQFF.

The chain joins TRBV11-2 to TRBJ2-7, with TRBD2 matching 7 bases. CDR1 SGHAT and CDR2 FQNNGV come from the germline V gene. J was trimmed by 0 bases and V by 3 bases; bases with no gene match: 5. This CDR3 region has 15 residues. CDR3 sequence (DNA): TGTGCCAGCAGCTTCGTAGCGGGCAACTCCTACGAGCAGTACTTC. Translated, it gives CASSFVAGNSYEQYF.

V usage is TRBV6-4 and J usage is TRBJ1-6, with D possibly being TRBD1 (6 bases). The CDR3 is 14 residues long. Per the germline V gene, CDR1 is MRHNA and CDR2 is SNTAGT. The germline V and J ends were trimmed by 3 bases and 9 bases, with 12 bases remaining between them. The CDR3 region has the DNA TGTGCCAGCAGTGAGACAGGAAAAAGTTCACCCCTCCACTTT. Translation: CASSETGKSSPLHF.

The gene calls are TRBV14 and TRBJ2-5, with TRBD2 as a possible D gene (6 bases). CDR1 SGHDN and CDR2 FVKESK come from the germline V gene. The CDR3 contains 15 residues. Trimming took off 1 base at V and 5 bases at J, with 14 bases between the two ends. CDR3 nucleotides: TGTGCCAGCAGCCAAGTTGGTACTAGCCACGAGACCCAGTACTTC. This gives the protein CASSQVGTSHETQYF.

This clone was seen a single time. This chain connects TRBV5-4 to TRBJ2-5; TRBD2 matches at 8 bases. The junction had 12 bases not matched to a gene; V was cut back by 0 bases and J by 5 bases. This CDR3 has 17 amino acids. CDR1 and CDR2 from the germline V gene are SGHNT and YYREEE (reference sequence). Here the CDR3 DNA reads TGTGCCAGCAGCTTGGGATGGCGGGGGGACGTGGTGGAGACCCAGTACTTC. This sequence encodes CASSLGWRGDVVETQYF.

The chain has TRBV7-9 and TRBJ2-1; 11 nucleotides agree with TRBD2. CDR1 is SEHNR and CDR2 is FQNEAQ in the germline V gene (reference sequence). With 0 bases clipped from V and 6 bases from J, the junction kept 1 base outside the gene matches. The CDR3 has 15 residues. CDR3 DNA sequence: TGTGCCAGCAGCTTAGCTAGCGGGGGGGTCAATGAGCAGTTCTTC. It yields the protein CASSLASGGVNEQFF.

The chain uses TRBV19 and TRBJ2-1, with TRBD2 matching over 8 bases. CDR3 length equals 15 residues. The V and J ends lost 5 bases and 4 bases, in that order; junction bases with no gene match: 7. Germline V gene lookup returns CDR1 LNHDA and CDR2 SQIVND (reference sequence). DNA of the CDR3: TGTGCCAGTAGTGGAGGACTAGCCTTGTACAATGAGCAGTTCTTC. Its translation: CASSGGLALYNEQFF.

The chain carries TRBV24-1 and TRBJ2-2, with unresolved D. This CDR3 comprises 13 residues. Deletions cut 2 bases from V and 6 bases from J, with 6 bases between. In germline, CDR1 is KGHDR, CDR2 SFDVKD. For the CDR3, the DNA is TGTGCCACCAGTGATTGGGCGCCCGGGGAGCTGTTTTTT. Protein: CATSDWAPGELFF.

The chain carries TRBV7-8 and TRBJ1-1; D gene unclear. Trimming removed 10 bases from V and 0 bases from J, with 15 bases in between. Germline assignment: CDR1 SGHVS and CDR2 FQNEAQ. This CDR3 has 14 residues. As DNA, the CDR3 is TGTGCCACACAATCGGAGGTTTTGAACACTGAAGCTTTCTTT. This translates into CATQSEVLNTEAFF.

This clone was seen just once. The chain joins TRBV5-1 to TRBJ2-3; D possibly corresponds to TRBD2 (6 bases). V dropped 7 bases and J dropped 0 bases, with 15 bases sitting between them. The CDR3 covers 15 residues. Germline V gene data show CDR1 as SGHRS and CDR2 as YFSETQ. CDR3 region: CASALGSGSTDTQYF. In nucleotides, the CDR3 is TGCGCCAGCGCCTTGGGGAGCGGGAGCACAGATACGCAGTATTTT.

The genes are TRBV27 and TRBJ1-2, with D hard to call. The V gene lost 0 bases and the J gene lost 8 bases, with 13 bases spanning the gap. The CDR3 extends over 14 amino acids. Germline values: CDR1 MNHEY, CDR2 SMNVEV (reference sequence). The CDR3 sequence is CASSLSLGVGGYTF. The CDR3 bases are TGTGCCAGCAGTTTATCGCTCGGGGTGGGAGGCTACACCTTC.

The J gene is TRBJ1-1, the V gene TRBV5-6; D is possibly TRBD1 (5 bases). Germline V CDR1 and CDR2: SGHDT, YYEEEE. CDR3 length: 14 amino acids. V lost 2 bases and J lost 1, with 9 bases in between. For the CDR3, the DNA is TGTGCCAGCAGCTTTGGGGCGAAGAACACTGAAGCTTTCTTT. Translation: CASSFGAKNTEAFF.

The chain couples TRBV3-1 (or the pseudogene TRBV3-2) to TRBJ1-5, with D perhaps TRBD1 (5 bases). Trimming left V 5 bases short and J 1 base short, with 9 bases between. In germline, CDR1 is LGHDT, CDR2 YNNKEL (reference sequence). The CDR3 has 14 residues. This chain's CDR3 is CASSRGSSNQPQHF. CDR3 in DNA: TGTGCCAGCAGCAGGGGATCGAGCAATCAGCCCCAGCATTTT.

The rearrangement uses TRBV5-1 and TRBJ2-1; D not certain. The V and J ends lost 6 bases and 7 bases respectively, with 17 bases between them. Germline CDR1 and CDR2: SGHRS and YFSETQ. The CDR3 runs 14 residues. CDR3: CASTPSRADNEQFF. The CDR3 region has the DNA TGCGCCAGCACCCCTAGTCGTGCGGATAATGAGCAGTTCTTC.

The chain combines TRBV11-2 with TRBJ2-7, with 8 bases matching TRBD2. Germline CDR1 reads SGHAT; CDR2 reads FQNNGV. The CDR3 sequence is 16 residues long. V was clipped by 5 bases and J by 2 bases; unmatched bases: 11. Here the CDR3 reads CASSLNPGLETYEQYF. In DNA form, the CDR3 reads TGTGCCAGCAGCCTCAACCCGGGACTAGAGACCTACGAGCAGTACTTC. The full variable domain, with the rest looked up from reference TRBV11-2 and TRBJ2-7, is EAGVAQSPRYKIIEKRQSVAFWCNPISGHATLYWYQQILGQGPKLLIQFQNNGVVDDSQLPKDRFSAERLKGVDSTLKIQPAKLEDSAVYLCASSLNPGLETYEQYFGPGTRLTVT.

The rearrangement links TRBV6-6 to TRBJ1-1; D may be TRBD1 (6 bases). The CDR3 is 15 residues long. Trimming removed 5 bases from V and 11 bases from J, with 24 bases in between. Germline loops: CDR1 MNHNY, CDR2 SVGAGI (reference sequence). The CDR3, as DNA: TGTGCCAGCAGTATCGGGGGGGGGCTCACCGACTGGGCTTTCTTT. It is translated as CASSIGGGLTDWAFF.